What follows are 22 T cell receptor beta chains derived from one specimen sequenced in a study of response to subunit inactivated influenza vaccine. One entry per CDR3 protein results from TCRdb running MiXCR on the RT-PCR reads. Among more than 500,000 distinct CDR3 sequences listed, roughly 10% were seen once. These data were likewise used in another study, on T cells expressing NK-cell markers. That publication notes: The cDNA for TCR beta came from 5'RACE template switching with UMIs.

The sequencing here drew on PBMCs from blood, taken on the day of vaccination. These receptors all come from a man aged 50-60 years who received an inactivated influenza vaccine.

This chain connects TRBV6-5 to TRBJ2-6; TRBD1 agrees at 8 bases. The CDR3 is 17 residues long. Germline V gene data show CDR1 as MNHEY and CDR2 as SVGAGI. V lost 6 bases to trimming and J lost 0 bases; unmatched junction nucleotides: 7. The chain's CDR3 is CASRYRGTLSGANVLTF. CDR3 DNA sequence: TGTGCCAGCAGGTACAGGGGGACGCTCTCTGGGGCCAACGTCCTGACTTTC.

The chain joins TRBV11-1 to TRBJ2-4; 12 bases are a match to TRBD1. The germline V gene has CDR1 SGHAT and CDR2 FQDESV (reference sequence). The CDR3 is 18 amino acids. V trimming: 5 bases; J trimming: 4 bases; junction bases outside the gene matches: 12. The CDR3 protein is CASSLPGQGAYVKNIQYF. The DNA for the CDR3 is TGTGCCAGCAGCCTACCGGGACAGGGGGCCTATGTAAAAAACATTCAGTACTTC.

The table lists this clonotype with a few counts. The gene calls are TRBV25-1 and TRBJ2-7, with a weak D call TRBD1 (6 bases). The CDR3 totals 15 residues. Germline-derived CDR1 and CDR2 are MGHDK and SYGVNS. V lost 0 bases to trimming and J lost 4 bases, with 13 bases between them. In DNA form, the CDR3 reads TGTGCCAGCAGTGAATATATCAGGGGAAGTTACGAGCAGTACTTC. Amino acid sequence: CASSEYIRGSYEQYF.

The chain links TRBV29-1 to TRBJ2-5; TRBD1 might be the D (7 bases). Germline V gene lookup returns CDR1 SQVTM and CDR2 ANQGSEA. The CDR3 runs to 16 residues. The V and J ends lost 5 bases and 4 bases respectively, with 23 bases between them. The CDR3 DNA is TGCAGCGTTCCCGGGGCGGGACAGCCCGAGGGAGAGACCCAGTACTTC. Protein sequence: CSVPGAGQPEGETQYF.

This clonotype was detected a few times. The chain is built from TRBV10-3 and TRBJ1-1; D not certain. Trimming cost V 0 bases and J 3 bases, with 11 bases left between them. This CDR3 has 15 amino acids. Germline V lookup: CDR1 ENHRY, CDR2 SYGVKD. The CDR3 DNA sequence: TGTGCCATCAGTGAGTCTTACCAGGTATACACTGAAGCTTTCTTT. Translation: CAISESYQVYTEAFF.

This clonotype was counted a few times. This sequence joins TRBV24-1 and TRBJ2-3; D is unclear. The V and J ends lost 9 bases and 6 bases respectively, with 15 bases between them. The CDR3 runs to 13 residues. CDR1 is KGHDR, CDR2 SFDVKD, per germline. As DNA, the CDR3 is TGTGCCACCGAGGACCTCCGGGCGGATACGCAGTATTTT. Protein: CATEDLRADTQYF.

J is TRBJ2-3 and V is TRBV4-2, with 8 bases fitting TRBD2. V lost 3 bases, J lost 0 bases, and 8 bases stayed unmatched. The CDR3 spans 17 residues. Germline assignment: CDR1 LGHNA and CDR2 YNFKEQ. The CDR3 nucleotides read TGTGCCAGCAGCCAGGGTTGGGCTAGCGGGAGCACAGATACGCAGTATTTT. Translating it yields CASSQGWASGSTDTQYF.

The chain employs TRBV5-1 and TRBJ1-1, with D maybe TRBD1 (6 bases). Germline V CDR1 and CDR2: SGHRS, YFSETQ. V lost 0 bases and J lost 6, with 12 bases in between. The CDR3 sequence is 14 residues long. The CDR3, as DNA: TGCGCCAGCAGCTTGGACGGGGGGCGGCCTGAAGCTTTCTTT. It codes for CASSLDGGRPEAFF.

This chain links TRBV10-3 with TRBJ2-4, with a possible D match to TRBD2 (5 bases). Deletions cut 0 bases from V and 6 bases from J, with 15 bases between. Germline V gives CDR1 ENHRY, CDR2 SYGVKD. There are 16 residues in the CDR3. CDR3 region: CAISESTKSRANIQYF. The CDR3 DNA is TGTGCCATCAGTGAGTCGACGAAGTCGCGGGCAAACATTCAGTACTTC.

This clonotype was detected ten times or more. CDR3 nucleotides: TGTGCCAGCAGCTTTAGTAGCTTGGCCGACAATGAGCAGTTCTTC. This encodes CASSFSSLADNEQFF. The chain couples TRBV7-9 to TRBJ2-1, with D hard to call. Germline CDR1 SEHNR, CDR2 FQNEAQ (reference sequence). Trimming stripped 3 bases from V and 5 bases from J, with 14 bases between. The CDR3 has 15 amino acids.

In its sample, this clonotype was seen a few times. Relative to the germline gene, one junction end is altered; a read error may explain this. The chain has TRBV12-3 or TRBV12-4 and TRBJ2-7; D uncertain. The CDR3 loop spans 12 amino acids. CDR3 amino acids: CASSLWSSEQYF. The CDR3 DNA reads TGTGCCAGCAGTTTATGGTCCTCCGAGCAGTACTTC.

This clonotype was observed a few times. The gene calls are TRBV5-4 and TRBJ1-1, with a tentative D call TRBD1 (6 bases). Trimming removed 0 bases from V and 5 bases from J, with 20 bases in between. This CDR3 has 17 residues. Looked up from germline, CDR1 is SGHNT and CDR2 is YYREEE (reference sequence). The CDR3 nucleotides are TGTGCCAGCAGCTTGGGGGGCGGGGCAGGGGTGACGACTGAAGCTTTCTTT. Translating gives CASSLGGGAGVTTEAFF.

In this sample, this clonotype turned up many times. V is TRBV15 and J is TRBJ2-2; possible D gene TRBD2, 6 bases. This CDR3 spans 14 amino acids. V dropped 2 bases and J dropped 4 bases, with 8 bases sitting between them. The germline V gene has CDR1 LNHNV and CDR2 YYDKDF (reference sequence). The chain's CDR3 is CATSRISGTGELFF. The CDR3 DNA is TGTGCCACCAGCAGAATTAGCGGCACCGGGGAGCTGTTTTTT.

This clonotype was seen repeatedly, ten times or more. The chain employs TRBV7-8 and TRBJ1-1; TRBD1 is a possible D gene (6 bases). The germline gives CDR1 SGHVS, CDR2 FQNEAQ. Trimming left V 8 bases short and J 4 bases short, with 20 bases between. The CDR3 sequence is 15 residues long. As DNA, the CDR3 is TGTGCCAGCGGGAGCAGGGGTATTGGAGGCACTGAAGCTTTCTTT. It yields the protein CASGSRGIGGTEAFF. The whole variable domain, remainder taken from reference TRBV7-8 and TRBJ1-1, is GAGVSQSPRYKVAKRGQDVALRCDPISGHVSLFWYQQALGQGPEFLTYFQNEAQLDKSGLPSDRFFAERPEGSVSTLKIQRTQQEDSAVYLCASGSRGIGGTEAFFGQGTRLTVV.

This clonotype was picked up a small number of times. V gene TRBV4-1 combines with J gene TRBJ2-5; D is undetermined. The ends were cut back, 3 bases at V and 2 bases at J, with 10 bases in the middle. The germline CDR1 and CDR2 sequences are MGHRA and YSYEKL. CDR3 size: 14 residues. The CDR3 DNA follows: TGCGCCAGCAGCCATCACGGGCGACAAGAGACCCAGTACTTC. Its protein is CASSHHGRQETQYF.

The CDR3 region is CSARMTSGRANEQFF. DNA of the CDR3: TGCAGTGCTAGAATGACTAGCGGGAGGGCGAATGAGCAGTTCTTC. The genes are TRBV20-1 and TRBJ2-1; TRBD2 matches at 14 bases. Trimming at V came to 2 bases and at J to 7 bases, leaving 4 bases not matched to a gene. CDR1 DFQATT and CDR2 SNEGSKA come from the germline V gene (reference sequence). There are 15 residues in the CDR3.

This clonotype turned up a few times. V is TRBV19 and J is TRBJ2-5; no definite D call. The CDR3 sequence is 11 residues long. CDR1 is LNHDA, CDR2 SQIVND, per germline (reference sequence). V was clipped by 3 bases and J by 7 bases, with 6 bases between them. The CDR3 DNA reads as TGTGCCAGTAGTATTTTTGGGACCCAGTACTTC. Its translation: CASSIFGTQYF.

The J gene is TRBJ2-3, the V gene TRBV5-1; 8 bases are shared with TRBD2. Germline CDR1 is SGHRS and CDR2 is YFSETQ. V shed 3 bases and J 4 bases; nucleotides not matched to a gene: 7. The CDR3 contains 15 residues. The CDR3 protein is CASSSYGGAADTQYF. CDR3 DNA: TGCGCCAGCAGCTCGTACGGGGGGGCCGCAGATACGCAGTATTTT. The entire variable domain, with the rest obtained from reference TRBV5-1 and TRBJ2-3, is as follows: KAGVTQTPRYLIKTRGQQVTLSCSPISGHRSVSWYQQTPGQGLQFLFEYFSETQRNKGNFPGRFSGRQFSNSRSEMNVSTLELGDSALYLCASSSYGGAADTQYFGPGTRLTVL.

The CDR3 region has the DNA TGTGCCATCGGCCGGGGGCCCGGGGAGCTGTTTTTT. Amino acids: CAIGRGPGELFF. This sequence joins TRBV10-3 and TRBJ2-2, with D perhaps given as TRBD1 or TRBD2 (6 bases each). The CDR3 contains 12 residues. V was shortened by 8 bases and J by 6 bases, with 10 bases between the two germline ends. Germline V lookup: CDR1 ENHRY, CDR2 SYGVKD.

The chain uses TRBV6-2 or TRBV6-3 and TRBJ1-1, with unresolved D. Germline V gives CDR1 MNHEY, CDR2 SVGEGT. The CDR3 totals 14 residues. Trimming took 0 bases from V and 7 from J, leaving 12 bases between them. The CDR3 sequence: CASSYSVAAFEAFF. The CDR3 bases are TGTGCCAGCAGTTACTCTGTGGCAGCCTTTGAAGCTTTCTTT.

This chain links TRBV27 with TRBJ2-1; D call uncertain. The CDR3 has 16 amino acids. Germline V gives CDR1 MNHEY, CDR2 SMNVEV (reference sequence). V was clipped by 2 bases and J by 4 bases, with 15 bases between them. CDR3 nucleotide sequence: TGTGCCAGCAGTTTAAGTCTAGTCGCCCTTTACAATGAGCAGTTCTTC. It is translated as CASSLSLVALYNEQFF.

V gene TRBV25-1 combines with J gene TRBJ2-7; 10 nucleotides match TRBD2. This CDR3 spans 16 amino acids. Germline lookup yields CDR1 MGHDK and CDR2 SYGVNS. Trimming took 6 bases from V and 4 from J; bases not matched to a gene: 12. The CDR3 protein is CASSPEVAGGRYEQYF. The CDR3, as DNA: TGTGCCAGCAGCCCGGAGGTAGCGGGAGGAAGGTACGAGCAGTACTTC.